The sequence of this T cell receptor beta chain was determined in a study of blood T cell repertoires in COVID-19. Authors' analysis steps: The authors estimated nucleated cell counts from reference gene primer amplification. The table came from immunoSEQ multiplex PCR; TCRdb's copy has only in-frame clones and leaves some out. The D gene and trimming were derived from the DNA, and the V and J assignments and clone size from that table. The repertoire holds fewer than 500,000 clones, with around 90% as singletons. The CDR3 totals 17 residues. CDR1 is KGHSY and CDR2 is FQNENV in the germline V gene. Trimming took 1 base from V and 1 from J, leaving 14 bases between them.

This TCR came from a woman aged 18-29 years with acute COVID-19. What was sequenced was PBMCs or T cells enriched from blood (not recorded which). The chain combines TRBV16 with TRBJ1-3; possible D gene TRBD1, 6 bases. CDR3 coding DNA: TGTGCCAGCAGCCAATTAGCCCCAGGGGATTCTGGAAACACCATATATTTT. As protein: CASSQLAPGDSGNTIYF.